What follows are 25 T cell receptor beta chains derived from one specimen sequenced in a study of PD-1 blockade in mismatch repair-deficient tumors. Measured with immunoSEQ multiplex PCR; TCRdb has only the in-frame clones, and not every one. Of approximately 37,000 clones in the sample, approximately 85% were seen once. This specimen consisted of peripheral blood, obtained approximately 1.5 years after starting pembrolizumab. These receptors were collected from an adult with mismatch repair-deficient cancer.

There are a few counts of this clone. The J gene is TRBJ1-2, the V gene TRBV30, with D possibly TRBD1 on 5 matching bases. Trimming left V 3 bases short and J 0 bases short, with 17 bases between. This CDR3 region has 16 residues. Germline V lookup: CDR1 GTSNPN, CDR2 SVGIG (reference sequence). For the CDR3, the DNA is TGTGCCTGGAGCTATCCGGGGCAGGGCGCTAACTATGGCTACACCTTC. It translates to CAWSYPGQGANYGYTF.

The chain links TRBV30 to TRBJ1-3, with unresolved D. The CDR3 is made up of 15 amino acids. CDR1 is GTSNPN, CDR2 SVGIG, per germline (reference sequence). Trimming took off 1 base at V and 1 base at J, with 11 bases between the two ends. The CDR3 nucleotides read TGTGCCTGGAGTGACGGGGAACTGTCTGGAAACACCATATATTTT. It specifies CAWSDGELSGNTIYF. The full variable domain, in which reference TRBV30 and TRBJ1-3 provide the parts outside the CDR3, is SQTIHQWPATLVQPVGSPLSLECTVEGTSNPNLYWYRQAAGRGLQLLFYSVGIGQISSEVPQNLSASRPQDRQFILSSKKLLLSDSGFYLCAWSDGELSGNTIYFGEGSWLTVV.

The count of this clone is one. The chain employs TRBV6-1 and TRBJ1-3; the D gene is possibly TRBD1 (5 bases). Trimming shortened V by 2 bases and J by 2 bases, and 19 bases separated the two germline ends. From germline, CDR1 is MNHNS and CDR2 SASEGT. CDR3 size: 18 residues. CDR3 nucleotides: TGTGCCAGCAGTGAATACCGGAGACAGCTACGTACTGGAAACACCATATATTTT. As protein: CASSEYRRQLRTGNTIYF.

This clone was observed a few times. J is TRBJ2-5 and V is TRBV10-3; D gene uncertain. Germline V gene data show CDR1 as ENHRY and CDR2 as SYGVKD. This CDR3 spans 11 amino acids. Trimming stripped 2 bases from V and 5 bases from J, with 3 bases between. The CDR3 loop is CAISEKETQYF. Written as DNA, the CDR3 is TGTGCCATCAGTGAGAAGGAGACCCAGTACTTC.

The sample holds one count of this clone. This rearrangement joins TRBV29-1 to TRBJ2-7; D uncertain. Per germline, CDR1 SQVTM and CDR2 ANQGSEA. The V end lost 1 base, the J end lost 2 bases, and 9 bases lay between the germline ends. This CDR3 region has 13 residues. The DNA for the CDR3 is TGCAGCGTTGAAGTCACTACCACCTACGAGCAGTACTTC. This translates into CSVEVTTTYEQYF.

This clone was seen once. The chain has TRBV7-8 and TRBJ1-3, with D unclear. This CDR3 region has 15 residues. V was cut by 5 bases and J by 0 bases, with 11 bases left in between. The germline V gene has CDR1 SGHVS and CDR2 FQNEAQ. This chain's CDR3 is CASSMDGNSGNTIYF. CDR3 DNA: TGTGCCAGCAGCATGGACGGAAACTCTGGAAACACCATATATTTT. Using reference TRBV7-8 and TRBJ1-3 for the parts outside the CDR3, the full variable domain is GAGVSQSPRYKVAKRGQDVALRCDPISGHVSLFWYQQALGQGPEFLTYFQNEAQLDKSGLPSDRFFAERPEGSVSTLKIQRTQQEDSAVYLCASSMDGNSGNTIYFGEGSWLTVV.

This clone came up once. CDR3 coding DNA: TGTGCCAGCAGCCCGACGGGTGGATATGGCTACACCTTC. It codes for CASSPTGGYGYTF. The gene calls are TRBV7-9 and TRBJ1-2; D gene uncertain. V lost 5 bases, J lost 5 bases, and 12 bases lay in between. Per the germline V gene, CDR1 is SEHNR and CDR2 is FQNEAQ (reference sequence). This CDR3 has 13 residues.

The V call is TRBV10-2, the J call TRBJ1-1, with D unresolved. Trimming removed 10 bases at V and 0 bases at J, with 15 bases between. This CDR3 region has 14 residues. The germline V gene encodes CDR1 WSHSY and CDR2 SAAADI. As DNA, the CDR3 is TGCGCCACCCAAGTAGGAGGGTTGAACACTGAAGCTTTCTTT. This sequence encodes CATQVGGLNTEAFF.

Here the CDR3 reads CASSFHETQYF. CDR3 bases: TGTGCCAGCAGCTTTCACGAGACCCAGTACTTC. This chain connects TRBV11-2 to TRBJ2-5; D not certain. The germline gives CDR1 SGHAT, CDR2 FQNNGV. The CDR3 runs to 11 residues. V lost 3 bases, J lost 5 bases, and 4 bases lay in between.

The CDR3 DNA sequence: TGTGCCAGCAGTACGACTAGCGGGGGAGAGACCCAGTACTTC. This gives the protein CASSTTSGGETQYF. J is TRBJ2-5 and V is TRBV2, with 12 bases matching TRBD2. Trimming removed 5 bases from V and 4 bases from J; junction bases left unmatched: 2. CDR3 length: 14 amino acids. Germline V lookup: CDR1 SNHLY, CDR2 FYNNEI.

This chain uses TRBV7-2 with TRBJ2-1; 8 positions agree with TRBD2. The J segment lost 7 bases and the V segment lost 4 bases, leaving 12 bases of the junction unmatched. The CDR3 is 16 residues long. The germline CDR1 and CDR2 sequences are SGHTA and FQGNSA. For the CDR3, the DNA is TGTGCCAGCAGCTCGCCGGGACTAGGGGGTTTTAATGAGCAGTTCTTC. Protein sequence: CASSSPGLGGFNEQFF.

CDR3 DNA sequence: TGTGCCAGCAGTAGGACAGGTTCGACCTACAATGAGCAGTTCTTC. Amino acids: CASSRTGSTYNEQFF. The V gene is TRBV2, the J gene TRBJ2-1; TRBD1 matches 7 bases. The length of the CDR3 is 15 residues. Per germline, CDR1 SNHLY and CDR2 FYNNEI. The V segment lost 5 bases and the J segment 2 bases; nucleotides outside the gene matches: 6. Looking up the rest from reference TRBV2 and TRBJ2-1 gives the full variable domain: EPEVTQTPSHQVTQMGQEVILRCVPISNHLYFYWYRQILGQKVEFLVSFYNNEISEKSEIFDDQFSVERPDGSNFTLKIRSTKLEDSAMYFCASSRTGSTYNEQFFGPGTRLTVL.

The gene calls are TRBV19 and TRBJ2-7, with TRBD1 matching over 9 bases. Germline V gene data show CDR1 as LNHDA and CDR2 as SQIVND (reference sequence). The CDR3 spans 14 residues. V shed 5 bases and J 5 bases; nucleotides not matched to a gene: 7. The CDR3 DNA follows: TGTGCCAGTAGTGATGAGACAGGGGGGCACGAGCAGTACTTC. It translates to CASSDETGGHEQYF. Full variable domain (remainder filled in from reference TRBV19 and TRBJ2-7): DGGITQSPKYLFRKEGQNVTLSCEQNLNHDAMYWYRQDPGQGLRLIYYSQIVNDFQKGDIAEGYSVSREKKESFPLTVTSAQKNPTAFYLCASSDETGGHEQYFGPGTRLTVT.

The rearrangement links TRBV10-1 to TRBJ2-5; TRBD2 aligns across 7 bases. Germline-derived CDR1 and CDR2 are WNHNN and SYGVQD (reference sequence). This CDR3 region has 15 residues. With V trimmed by 0 bases and J by 1 base, 2 bases remained unmatched. The CDR3 sequence is CASSESTSSQETQYF. Written as DNA, the CDR3 is TGCGCCAGCAGTGAGTCGACTAGCAGCCAAGAGACCCAGTACTTC.

CDR3 amino acids: CASSYSQGSRGEQYF. DNA for the CDR3: TGTGCCAGCAGTTACTCACAAGGGAGTCGGGGCGAGCAGTACTTC. The chain carries TRBV6-5 and TRBJ2-7; a weak D match, TRBD2 (5 bases). There are 15 residues in the CDR3. Germline CDR1 is MNHEY and CDR2 is SVGAGI. V lost 0 bases and J 6 bases, leaving 15 bases between the germline ends.

V gene TRBV5-8 combines with J gene TRBJ1-1, with unresolved D. The CDR3 has 12 amino acids. Germline values: CDR1 SGHTS, CDR2 YDEGEE. Trimming shortened V by 0 bases and J by 7 bases, and 7 bases separated the two germline ends. DNA for the CDR3: TGTGCCAGCAGCTTGGTTCTCGGTGAAGCTTTCTTT. Its translation: CASSLVLGEAFF.

This rearrangement joins TRBV4-1 to TRBJ1-1, with D perhaps matching TRBD1 (5 bases). The V end was cut by 1 base, the J end by 5 bases, with 11 bases between. The CDR3 sequence is 14 residues long. Looked up from germline, CDR1 is MGHRA and CDR2 is YSYEKL. The CDR3 reads CASSQAVRETEAFF. The DNA for the CDR3 is TGCGCCAGCAGCCAAGCGGTCAGGGAAACTGAAGCTTTCTTT.

This chain's CDR3 is CASSPGDGEAFF. The CDR3 bases are TGTGCCAGCTCACCAGGGGATGGTGAAGCTTTCTTT. This chain uses TRBV18 with TRBJ1-1; D remains ambiguous. The V gene lost 2 bases and the J gene lost 7 bases, with 8 bases spanning the gap. Germline V gene sequence: CDR1 KGHSH, CDR2 LQKENI. The CDR3 contains 12 residues.

This sequence joins TRBV30 and TRBJ1-1, with TRBD1 as a possible D gene (5 bases). The V end was cut by 3 bases, the J end by 0 bases, with 11 bases between. The CDR3 totals 14 residues. Germline CDR1 GTSNPN, CDR2 SVGIG (reference sequence). CDR3 region: CAWSTNRMNTEAFF. The CDR3 DNA sequence: TGTGCCTGGAGCACGAACAGGATGAACACTGAAGCTTTCTTT.

This clone was detected once. The chain is built from TRBV5-1 and TRBJ2-5; the D gene is possibly TRBD2 (6 bases). The CDR3 has 16 residues. V was trimmed by 0 bases and J by 2 bases, leaving 14 bases between them. CDR1 is SGHRS and CDR2 is YFSETQ in the germline V gene. CDR3 nucleotide sequence: TGCGCCAGCAGCTTGGTCATCGCGGGGTATCAAGAGACCCAGTACTTC. The encoded protein is CASSLVIAGYQETQYF.

The chain recombines TRBV7-3 with TRBJ2-5, with D possibly called TRBD1 or TRBD2 (5 bases each). Trimming shortened V by 4 bases and J by 1 base, and 13 bases separated the two germline ends. The CDR3 runs 15 residues. The germline gives CDR1 SGHTA, CDR2 FQGTGA. The CDR3 DNA is TGTGCCAGCAGCTCTGAGGGACGGAGCCAAGAGACCCAGTACTTC. This encodes CASSSEGRSQETQYF.

The chain has TRBV19 and TRBJ2-5, with D perhaps TRBD2 (6 bases). V was cut by 5 bases and J by 4 bases, with 20 bases left in between. The CDR3 totals 16 residues. Germline lookup yields CDR1 LNHDA and CDR2 SQIVND (reference sequence). CDR3: CASSLRTGSSGETQYF. The CDR3 nucleotides are TGTGCCAGTAGTCTACGTACCGGGAGTTCAGGAGAGACCCAGTACTTC.

The rearrangement joins TRBV2 to TRBJ1-1; tentatively, D is TRBD1 (5 bases). Germline-derived CDR1 and CDR2 are SNHLY and FYNNEI. Trimming removed 8 bases at V and 2 bases at J, with 12 bases between. This CDR3 comprises 13 residues. In DNA form, the CDR3 reads TGTGCCAGCGGCGGGGACCATAACACTGAAGCTTTCTTT. It codes for CASGGDHNTEAFF.

This rearrangement joins TRBV7-2 to TRBJ1-5; D ambiguous. The CDR3 has 14 amino acids. V dropped 0 bases and J dropped 4 bases, with 7 bases sitting between them. CDR1 SGHTA and CDR2 FQGNSA come from the germline V gene. The chain's CDR3 is CASSLAASNQPQHF. The CDR3 nucleotides read TGTGCCAGCAGCTTAGCCGCCAGTAATCAGCCCCAGCATTTT.

J is TRBJ2-7 and V is TRBV2, with no clear D. The germline gives CDR1 SNHLY, CDR2 FYNNEI. V was cut by 10 bases and J by 0 bases, with 10 bases left in between. The CDR3 totals 12 residues. CDR3 sequence reads: CAIRLGSYEQYF. CDR3 sequence (DNA): TGTGCCATCAGACTGGGCTCCTACGAGCAGTACTTC. The full variable domain, completed using reference TRBV2 and TRBJ2-7, is EPEVTQTPSHQVTQMGQEVILRCVPISNHLYFYWYRQILGQKVEFLVSFYNNEISEKSEIFDDQFSVERPDGSNFTLKIRSTKLEDSAMYFCAIRLGSYEQYFGPGTRLTVT.